The 21 T cell receptor beta chains below all came from one sample that was sequenced in a study of T cell changes during pregnancy in multiple sclerosis. The repertoire was sequenced with immunoSEQ multiplex PCR; TCRdb's copy has only in-frame clones and lacks some. The sample carries approximately 38,000 clones, 91% recorded once. The specimen comprised CD8+ T cells from peripheral blood mononuclear cells, sampled in the second trimester of pregnancy. These receptors were obtained from a female donor with multiple sclerosis, enrolled in a pregnancy study.

The chain couples TRBV19 to TRBJ2-7; a possible D gene is TRBD1 (5 bases). CDR1 is LNHDA, CDR2 SQIVND, per germline (reference sequence). The CDR3 has 15 amino acids. With 1 base removed from V and 6 bases from J, the gap between germline ends came to 16 bases. The CDR3 loop reads CASSIATGSSREQYF. In DNA form, the CDR3 reads TGTGCCAGTAGTATAGCAACAGGTTCTTCTCGCGAGCAGTACTTC.

The chain carries TRBV4-3 and TRBJ1-4; the D gene is possibly TRBD1 (5 bases). This CDR3 region has 15 residues. Per the germline V gene, CDR1 is LGHNA and CDR2 is YSLEER. V was cut by 4 bases and J by 3 bases, with 12 bases left in between. CDR3 bases: TGCGCCAGCAGCCCCGGGGGTGGGGCTAATGAAAAACTGTTTTTT. It translates to CASSPGGGANEKLFF.

V is TRBV10-3 and J is TRBJ2-3; 9 nucleotides line up with TRBD2. The germline V gene encodes CDR1 ENHRY and CDR2 SYGVKD. The CDR3 is made up of 20 amino acids. J lost 0 bases, V lost 2 bases, and 15 bases had no gene match. In DNA form, the CDR3 reads TGTGCCATCAGTGAGCCCCCAGAACGACTAGCGGTTCCTAGCACAGATACGCAGTATTTT. Its protein is CAISEPPERLAVPSTDTQYF.

The rearrangement joins TRBV7-9 to TRBJ2-7; D is uncertain. The germline V gene has CDR1 SEHNR and CDR2 FQNEAQ (reference sequence). Trimming cost V 0 bases and J 2 bases, with 8 bases left between them. This CDR3 has 14 amino acids. This chain's CDR3 is CASSLAYGAYEQYF. CDR3 in DNA: TGTGCCAGCAGCTTAGCGTACGGAGCCTACGAGCAGTACTTC.

The V and J genes are TRBV9 and TRBJ1-5; TRBD1 aligns across 7 bases. Unmatched junction bases numbered 7, after V lost 2 bases and J lost 5 bases. The CDR3 has 15 amino acids. The germline gives CDR1 SGDLS, CDR2 YYNGEE. The CDR3 region has the DNA TGTGCCAGCAGCGTTGGGACAGCCGACTATCAGCCCCAGCATTTT. Its protein is CASSVGTADYQPQHF.

The rearrangement uses TRBV7-9 and TRBJ2-5; TRBD2 is a possible D gene (5 bases). The germline gives CDR1 SEHNR, CDR2 FQNEAQ (reference sequence). The CDR3 is made up of 13 amino acids. V shed 6 bases and J shed 5 bases, with 13 bases lying between them. The CDR3 DNA is TGTGCCAGCAGATCGGTGGGAGATGAGACCCAGTACTTC. Its translation is CASRSVGDETQYF.

V gene TRBV19 combines with J gene TRBJ2-1; 8 bases agree with TRBD2. V was pared by 1 base and J by 2 bases, with 1 base of the junction left unmatched. Germline values: CDR1 LNHDA, CDR2 SQIVND (reference sequence). The CDR3 runs 15 residues. The CDR3 sequence: CASSIVAGPYNEQFF. The CDR3 coding sequence is TGTGCCAGTAGTATAGTAGCGGGGCCCTACAATGAGCAGTTCTTC.

This chain links TRBV30 with TRBJ1-2; 7 bases agree with TRBD1. In germline, CDR1 is GTSNPN, CDR2 SVGIG (reference sequence). The junction had 8 bases not matched to a gene; V was cut back by 2 bases and J by 8 bases. The CDR3 extends over 13 amino acids. CDR3 nucleotide sequence: TGTGCCTGGAGTTTAGGGGGCCTAGGAGGCTACACCTTC. Translating it yields CAWSLGGLGGYTF. Variable domain in full (rest from reference TRBV30 and TRBJ1-2): SQTIHQWPATLVQPVGSPLSLECTVEGTSNPNLYWYRQAAGRGLQLLFYSVGIGQISSEVPQNLSASRPQDRQFILSSKKLLLSDSGFYLCAWSLGGLGGYTFGSGTRLTVV.

The rearrangement uses TRBV6-5 and TRBJ1-2; D might be TRBD1 (5 bases). Per germline, CDR1 MNHEY and CDR2 SVGAGI. V lost 0 bases and J lost 4, with 9 bases in between. The CDR3 is 14 residues long. The CDR3 DNA sequence: TGTGCCAGCAGTTACTCCCAGGGATCCTATGGCTACACCTTC. This translates into CASSYSQGSYGYTF.

J is TRBJ2-3 and V is TRBV7-3, with 9 bases matching TRBD2. This CDR3 spans 17 amino acids. Germline CDR1 is SGHTA and CDR2 is FQGTGA. V gave up 0 bases and J gave up 0 bases; unmatched junction bases: 4. CDR3: CASSLTLAGTSTDTQYF. CDR3 nucleotides: TGTGCCAGCAGCTTAACTCTAGCGGGGACCAGCACAGATACGCAGTATTTT.

V gene TRBV30 combines with J gene TRBJ2-7; TRBD2 is a possible D gene (6 bases). The CDR3 totals 13 residues. The germline V and J ends were trimmed by 0 bases and 4 bases, with 10 bases remaining between them. The germline CDR1 and CDR2 sequences are GTSNPN and SVGIG (reference sequence). In DNA, the CDR3 is TGTGCCTGGAGTGTAGATGGGGGGTACGAGCAGTACTTC. Amino acid sequence: CAWSVDGGYEQYF.

The chain is built from TRBV6-5 and TRBJ2-1, with TRBD2 matching over 7 bases. This CDR3 comprises 14 residues. The germline V gene encodes CDR1 MNHEY and CDR2 SVGAGI. The ends lost 7 bases at V and 6 bases at J; junction bases unmatched: 9. CDR3 in amino acids: CASTKAGIFNEQFF. The CDR3 nucleotides read TGTGCCAGCACCAAAGCGGGAATCTTCAATGAGCAGTTCTTC.

V gene TRBV4-1 combines with J gene TRBJ1-4, with a tentative D call TRBD1 (5 bases). Germline assignment: CDR1 MGHRA and CDR2 YSYEKL. The CDR3 is 15 amino acids. V lost 0 bases to trimming and J lost 8 bases, with 13 bases between them. The CDR3 reads CASSQDRGGWEKLFF. CDR3 nucleotide sequence: TGCGCCAGCAGCCAAGATCGGGGGGGATGGGAAAAACTGTTTTTT.

The gene calls are TRBV5-4 and TRBJ2-7; TRBD1 aligns across 9 bases. Germline values: CDR1 SGHNT, CDR2 YYREEE (reference sequence). V lost 3 bases and J lost 4; bases outside the gene matches: 11. The CDR3 loop spans 16 amino acids. The CDR3 DNA sequence: TGTGCCAGCAGCTACAGCCCAGGACAGGGGCCTTACGAGCAGTACTTC. Protein sequence: CASSYSPGQGPYEQYF.

The chain employs TRBV4-2 and TRBJ1-4; D possibly corresponds to TRBD1 (6 bases). This CDR3 spans 16 amino acids. CDR1 and CDR2 (germline): LGHNA, YNFKEQ. The V gene lost 1 base and the J gene lost 5 bases, with 14 bases spanning the gap. CDR3 bases: TGTGCCAGCAGCCAAGCCCCACAGGGCGGGAATGAAAAACTGTTTTTT. Amino acid sequence: CASSQAPQGGNEKLFF.

The V and J genes are TRBV7-2 and TRBJ2-7, with D perhaps matching TRBD2 (6 bases). CDR3 length: 16 amino acids. CDR1 is SGHTA and CDR2 is FQGNSA in the germline V gene. V dropped 5 bases and J dropped 6 bases, with 23 bases sitting between them. The DNA for the CDR3 is TGTGCCAGCAGCCCGTTCGGGGACTTAGGGGCCTCCGAGCAGTACTTC. Translation: CASSPFGDLGASEQYF.

The chain carries TRBV2 and TRBJ2-7; the D gene is possibly TRBD2 (6 bases). Trimming pared 0 bases from V and 2 bases from J, leaving 20 bases between. The CDR3 loop spans 18 amino acids. Germline assignment: CDR1 SNHLY and CDR2 FYNNEI. CDR3 sequence: CASSEALGGAIDPYEQYF. Here the CDR3 DNA reads TGTGCCAGCAGTGAAGCGCTTGGCGGGGCAATAGACCCCTACGAGCAGTACTTC.

This chain links TRBV7-9 with TRBJ1-2; 9 positions match TRBD1. Germline CDR1 reads SEHNR; CDR2 reads FQNEAQ (reference sequence). The junction had 10 bases not matched to a gene; V was cut back by 5 bases and J by 6 bases. CDR3 length: 15 residues. Here the CDR3 reads CASSPTLQGANGYTF. For the CDR3, the DNA is TGTGCCAGCAGCCCCACCTTACAGGGGGCGAATGGCTACACCTTC.

The CDR3 loop reads CASSADRGKKEYGNTIYF. The CDR3 nucleotides are TGTGCCAGCAGCGCGGACAGGGGTAAAAAGGAGTATGGAAACACCATATATTTT. The V call is TRBV9, the J call TRBJ1-3, with TRBD1 matching over 9 bases. The J segment lost 3 bases and the V segment lost 3 bases, leaving 13 bases of the junction unmatched. CDR1 is SGDLS and CDR2 is YYNGEE in the germline V gene. The CDR3 loop spans 18 amino acids.

The chain combines TRBV6-5 with TRBJ2-5; no clear D gene. V was cut by 7 bases and J by 2 bases, with 5 bases left in between. This CDR3 has 11 amino acids. CDR1 and CDR2 from the germline V gene are MNHEY and SVGAGI. The CDR3 loop reads CASTLQETQYF. CDR3 DNA sequence: TGTGCCAGCACACTTCAAGAGACCCAGTACTTC.

V gene TRBV2 combines with J gene TRBJ1-2; 8 nucleotides align to TRBD1. The CDR3 is 15 residues long. Losses at the gene ends were 6 bases for V and 6 bases for J; bases not matched to a gene: 12. Germline V gene sequence: CDR1 SNHLY, CDR2 FYNNEI. This chain's CDR3 is CASSDRTGSPDGYTF. CDR3 sequence (DNA): TGTGCCAGCAGCGATCGGACAGGGTCCCCAGATGGCTACACCTTC. The variable domain in full, completed from reference TRBV2 and TRBJ1-2, reads EPEVTQTPSHQVTQMGQEVILRCVPISNHLYFYWYRQILGQKVEFLVSFYNNEISEKSEIFDDQFSVERPDGSNFTLKIRSTKLEDSAMYFCASSDRTGSPDGYTFGSGTRLTVV.